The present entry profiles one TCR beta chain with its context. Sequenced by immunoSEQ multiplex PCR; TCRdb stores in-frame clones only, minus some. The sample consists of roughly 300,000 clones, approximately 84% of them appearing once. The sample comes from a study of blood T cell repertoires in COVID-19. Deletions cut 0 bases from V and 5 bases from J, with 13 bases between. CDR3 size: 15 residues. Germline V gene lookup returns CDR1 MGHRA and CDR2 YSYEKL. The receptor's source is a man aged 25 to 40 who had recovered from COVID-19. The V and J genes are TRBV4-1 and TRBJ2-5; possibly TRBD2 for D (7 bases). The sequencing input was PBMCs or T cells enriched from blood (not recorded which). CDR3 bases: TGCGCCAGCAGCCAAGATGGGGGGGGCGCTGAGACCCAGTACTTC. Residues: CASSQDGGGAETQYF.